This T cell receptor (beta chain) emerged from a study of immune characterization of retroperitoneal liposarcoma. The germline V gene has CDR1 MNHNS and CDR2 SASEGT. The CDR3 totals 14 residues. There are a few counts of this clonotype. TCRdb re-called the PCR reads with MiXCR, one entry per CDR3 protein. The repertoire has about 12,000 distinct CDR3 sequences, around 50% of them found once; the top ten carry 9% to 15%. The sequence was obtained from a female donor with retroperitoneal liposarcoma. This chain connects TRBV6-1 to TRBJ2-3, with 11 bases aligning to TRBD2. With the DNA end fitting TRBJ2-7 better, the J assignment may be wrong. Input material: tumor tissue. CDR3 nucleotide sequence: TGTGCCACTTCCCCACTAGCGGGGGCCAATGAGCAGTACTTC. Translation gives CATSPLAGANEQYF.